The 28 T cell receptor beta chains below come from one sample, sequenced in a study of shared clonotypes between healthy human individuals. Only in-frame clones appear in the TCRdb table, and some are missing; sequencing was by immunoSEQ multiplex PCR. This sample has about half a million clones, with over 75% found just once. The sample consisted of PBMCs. The receptors originated from a woman aged 40 to 50 in good health. Some clones in this sample may be carry-over from other donors' samples.

This clone came up once. With a much larger clone just one base away, this may be a read error. In the same sample, other DNA sequences code for this CDR3. The chain recombines TRBV14 with TRBJ2-6, with 12 bases aligning to TRBD2. The length of the CDR3 is 21 residues. The germline gives CDR1 SGHDN, CDR2 FVKESK. The DNA of the CDR3 is TGTGCCAGCAGCCAAGGGTTGCGACTAGCGGGAGCCCTCTCTGGGGCCAACGTCTTGACTTTC. It is translated as CASSQGLRLAGALSGANVLTF.

The CDR3 here is CASSLYLGEKLFF. The CDR3 DNA sequence: TGTGCCAGCAGTCTCTACCTGGGTGAAAAACTGTTTTTT. The chain couples TRBV6-4 to TRBJ1-4; no definite D call. V was cut by 5 bases and J by 7 bases, with 11 bases left in between. The CDR3 consists of 13 residues. Germline assignment: CDR1 MRHNA and CDR2 SNTAGT.

V is TRBV29-1 and J is TRBJ2-2; the match to TRBD2 covers 16 bases. The CDR3 is 17 residues long. The ends lost 4 bases at V and 6 bases at J; junction bases unmatched: 8. Looked up from germline, CDR1 is SQVTM and CDR2 is ANQGSEA. The CDR3 nucleotides read TGCAGCGTTGCGGGGACTAGCGGGAGGGCAATAGCCGGGGAGCTGTTTTTT. This sequence encodes CSVAGTSGRAIAGELFF.

The J gene is TRBJ1-1, the V gene TRBV28, with D uncertain. This CDR3 is 12 amino acids long. V gave up 2 bases and J gave up 7 bases, with 8 bases separating them. CDR1 and CDR2 from the germline V gene are MDHEN and SYDVKM. The CDR3 sequence: CASSLRAGEAFF. DNA of the CDR3: TGTGCCAGCAGTTTAAGGGCCGGTGAAGCTTTCTTT. The full variable domain, its missing parts supplied by reference TRBV28 and TRBJ1-1, is DVKVTQSSRYLVKRTGEKVFLECVQDMDHENMFWYRQDPGLGLRLIYFSYDVKMKEKGDIPEGYSVSREKKERFSLILESASTNQTSMYLCASSLRAGEAFFGQGTRLTVV.

This clone was recorded once. This likely came from a read error, as a far larger clone is one base away. Different DNA sequences within this sample yield the same CDR3. The CDR3 DNA reads TGTGCCAGCAGCTTAATCAGGGCGAACACTGAAGCTTTCTTC. Amino acids: CASSLIRANTEAFF. V and J are TRBV5-6 and TRBJ1-1; D possibly corresponds to TRBD1 (5 bases). The CDR3 extends over 14 amino acids. Germline loops: CDR1 SGHDT, CDR2 YYEEEE.

The V call is TRBV18, the J call TRBJ2-5; 7 nucleotides align to TRBD1. CDR3 size: 12 residues. Losses at the gene ends were 6 bases for V and 3 bases for J; bases not matched to a gene: 1. Germline CDR1 is KGHSH and CDR2 is LQKENI. The CDR3 sequence: CASSGQKETQYF. The CDR3 nucleotides are TGTGCCAGCTCGGGACAGAAAGAGACCCAGTACTTC.

The chain joins TRBV9 to TRBJ2-1; 8 nucleotides match TRBD2. The germline CDR1 and CDR2 sequences are SGDLS and YYNGEE. The junction had 5 bases not matched to a gene; V was cut back by 4 bases and J by 5 bases. The CDR3 length is 14 residues. The CDR3 reads CASSLTSDHNEQFF. Written as DNA, the CDR3 is TGTGCCAGCAGCCTGACTAGCGATCACAATGAGCAGTTCTTC.

This rearrangement joins TRBV4-3 to TRBJ2-5, with no clear D. The CDR3 is 13 residues long. CDR1 and CDR2 (germline): LGHNA, YSLEER. V was shortened by 0 bases and J by 3 bases, with 5 bases between the two germline ends. The CDR3 loop reads CASSQDRKETQYF. CDR3 nucleotides: TGCGCCAGCAGCCAAGACCGGAAAGAGACCCAGTACTTC.

This clone was counted once. The CDR3 loop reads CASSEWGRAEAFF. In DNA form, the CDR3 reads TGTGCCAGCAGTGAATGGGGGCGGGCTGAAGCTTTCTTT. The chain carries TRBV2 and TRBJ1-1, with D possibly matching TRBD1 (6 bases). Deletions cut 2 bases from V and 6 bases from J, with 10 bases between. Germline CDR1 SNHLY, CDR2 FYNNEI. The CDR3 consists of 13 residues. The variable domain in full, with the rest retrieved from reference TRBV2 and TRBJ1-1, is EPEVTQTPSHQVTQMGQEVILRCVPISNHLYFYWYRQILGQKVEFLVSFYNNEISEKSEIFDDQFSVERPDGSNFTLKIRSTKLEDSAMYFCASSEWGRAEAFFGQGTRLTVV.

To note about this clone: One base away lies a much larger clone, so this may be a sequencing read error. The same CDR3 also results from other DNA sequences found in this sample. This chain links TRBV5-1 with TRBJ1-3; TRBD1 might be the D (5 bases). The V and J ends lost 2 bases and 0 bases respectively, with 12 bases between them. Germline CDR1 is SGHRS and CDR2 is YFSETQ. CDR3 length: 16 residues. The DNA for the CDR3 is TGCGCCAGCAGCTTCGGACAAGGAAGCTCTGGAAACACCATATATTTT. Its protein is CASSFGQGSSGNTIYF.

This clone has a handful of counts. The chain employs TRBV4-1 and TRBJ2-5, with TRBD2 as a possible D gene (6 bases). The tail of the sequence fits TRBJ2-7 better, so the J call may be wrong. The CDR3 is 16 amino acids. Germline CDR1 and CDR2: MGHRA and YSYEKL. CDR3 coding DNA: TGCGCCAGCAGCCAACATGGGGGGATGGGCTCCTACGAGCAGTACTTC. It translates to CASSQHGGMGSYEQYF.

Ten or more counts support this clone. This chain joins TRBV30 and TRBJ2-5; D uncertain. Per germline, CDR1 GTSNPN and CDR2 SVGIG (reference sequence). CDR3 size: 13 residues. Trimming shortened V by 2 bases and J by 13 bases, and 20 bases separated the two germline ends. Written as DNA, the CDR3 is TGTGCCTGGAGTATGCCGGCGGAGCCGTTTGCGTACTTC. Amino acids: CAWSMPAEPFAYF. The variable domain in full, with the rest retrieved from reference TRBV30 and TRBJ2-5, is SQTIHQWPATLVQPVGSPLSLECTVEGTSNPNLYWYRQAAGRGLQLLFYSVGIGQISSEVPQNLSASRPQDRQFILSSKKLLLSDSGFYLCAWSMPAEPFAYFGPGTRLLVL.

V is TRBV11-2 and J is TRBJ2-1; TRBD1 aligns across 7 bases. V lost 4 bases to trimming and J lost 4 bases; unmatched junction nucleotides: 4. This CDR3 region has 14 residues. Looked up from germline, CDR1 is SGHAT and CDR2 is FQNNGV. CDR3 nucleotides: TGTGCCAGCAGCTCCCGGGACAGTTACAATGAGCAGTTCTTC. Translation: CASSSRDSYNEQFF.

This chain uses TRBV10-1 with TRBJ2-7, with 9 bases matching TRBD2. The CDR3 has 15 amino acids. V lost 3 bases and J lost 3; bases outside the gene matches: 6. Germline CDR1 WNHNN, CDR2 SYGVQD (reference sequence). In DNA form, the CDR3 reads TGCGCCAGCAGTGAAAGTAGCGGGAGAAGCTACGAGCAGTACTTC. Protein product: CASSESSGRSYEQYF.

The gene calls are TRBV6-6 and TRBJ2-3; TRBD2 matches 9 bases. Trimming removed 10 bases from V and 0 bases from J; junction bases left unmatched: 8. The CDR3 has 15 residues. Germline CDR1 reads MNHNY; CDR2 reads SVGAGI (reference sequence). DNA for the CDR3: TGTGCCATCAGGTTAGCGGGAGTTAGCACAGATACGCAGTATTTT. It yields the protein CAIRLAGVSTDTQYF.

The genes are TRBV28 and TRBJ2-7; tentatively, D is TRBD1 (6 bases). The CDR3 loop spans 13 amino acids. The germline V and J ends were trimmed by 3 bases and 4 bases, with 10 bases remaining between them. CDR1 is MDHEN, CDR2 SYDVKM, per germline. CDR3 protein: CASSFQGFYEQYF. CDR3 sequence (DNA): TGTGCCAGCAGTTTCCAGGGGTTTTACGAGCAGTACTTC.

This rearrangement joins TRBV7-8 to TRBJ2-3; TRBD2 is a possible D gene (5 bases). Germline V CDR1 and CDR2: SGHVS, FQNEAQ. CDR3 length: 16 amino acids. Trimming removed 5 bases at V and 5 bases at J, with 20 bases between. The CDR3 DNA reads as TGTGCCAGCAGCCCGCAGGTGGCCGGAGGCGGAGATACGCAGTATTTT. Translated: CASSPQVAGGGDTQYF.

The V gene is TRBV21-1, the J gene TRBJ1-1. TRBV21-1 is marked as a pseudogene. The length of the CDR3 is 14 residues. CDR3 sequence: CASSKGPGEAEAFF. In DNA, the CDR3 is TGTGCCAGCAGCAAAGGTCCAGGGGAGGCTGAAGCTTTCTTT.

The CDR3 nucleotides read TGTGCCTGGAGTGCCACCCGTTTGGGGCTAACTAATGAAAAACTGTTTTTT. Translating gives CAWSATRLGLTNEKLFF. The gene calls are TRBV30 and TRBJ1-4, with a tentative D call TRBD1 (5 bases). The V gene's germline CDR1 is GTSNPN and CDR2 SVGIG (reference sequence). Trimming stripped 1 base from V and 1 base from J, with 16 bases between. This CDR3 region has 17 residues.

This chain links TRBV30 with TRBJ2-7, with D possibly matching TRBD2 (5 bases). Trimming left V 0 bases short and J 4 bases short, with 13 bases between. Germline CDR1 reads GTSNPN; CDR2 reads SVGIG (reference sequence). The CDR3 covers 14 residues. The CDR3 sequence: CAWSVPTSVYEQYF. DNA for the CDR3: TGTGCCTGGAGTGTACCCACTAGTGTTTACGAGCAGTACTTC.

The chain joins TRBV18 to TRBJ2-7; TRBD1 matches 7 bases. The germline V gene encodes CDR1 KGHSH and CDR2 LQKENI. This CDR3 contains 15 residues. V was clipped by 3 bases and J by 3 bases; unmatched bases: 8. CDR3 region: CASSPAQGHNYEQYF. Here the CDR3 DNA reads TGTGCCAGCTCACCCGCACAGGGGCACAACTACGAGCAGTACTTC.

Comments on this clone: A read error may account for a junction end that differs from germline. The rearrangement links TRBV7-2 to TRBJ2-3; 10 nucleotides agree with TRBD2. Per the germline V gene, CDR1 is SGHTA and CDR2 is FQGNSA. The CDR3 consists of 15 residues. This chain's CDR3 is CASSLAGAVTDTQYF. For the CDR3, the DNA is TGTGCCAGCAGCCTAGCGGGAGCGGTCACAGATACGCAGTATTTT. The full variable domain, completed using reference TRBV7-2 and TRBJ2-3, is GAGVSQSPSNKVTEKGKDVELRCDPISGHTALYWYRQSLGQGLEFLIYFQGNSAPDKSGLPSDRFSAERTGGSVSTLTIQRTQQEDSAVYLCASSLAGAVTDTQYFGPGTRLTVL.

In this sample, this clone turned up many times. This chain connects TRBV6-1 to TRBJ2-5; possible D gene TRBD1, 6 bases. The CDR3 sequence is 17 residues long. V lost 4 bases and J 5 bases, leaving 23 bases between the germline ends. Germline V gene data show CDR1 as MNHNS and CDR2 as SASEGT. The CDR3: CASSVSVWGQGGETQYF. In nucleotides, the CDR3 is TGTGCCAGCAGTGTCTCAGTTTGGGGGCAGGGTGGGGAGACCCAGTACTTC.

The V gene is TRBV30, the J gene TRBJ1-2; the D is unclear. The CDR3 totals 13 residues. V lost 1 base, J lost 7 bases, and 13 bases lay in between. The germline CDR1 and CDR2 sequences are GTSNPN and SVGIG (reference sequence). The CDR3 DNA reads TGTGCCTGGAGTGGTTCGGCGGAGTTTGGCTACACCTTC. Amino acids: CAWSGSAEFGYTF.

V is TRBV12-1 and J is TRBJ2-5; TRBD2 was called by the table and not checked on the DNA. TRBV12-1 is tagged as a pseudogene. This CDR3 comprises 17 residues. CDR3 nucleotide sequence: TGTGCCAGCAGCCCCTTAGGGGGACTAGCGGTCCAAGAGACCCAGTACTTC. Translating it yields CASSPLGGLAVQETQYF.

V and J are TRBV6-5 and TRBJ1-2; D gene uncertain. The V gene's germline CDR1 is MNHEY and CDR2 SVGAGI. The CDR3 runs to 13 residues. V was pared by 2 bases and J by 4 bases, with 8 bases between. In DNA form, the CDR3 reads TGTGCCAGCAGTTACGACTTAAGCTATGGCTACACCTTC. Amino acids: CASSYDLSYGYTF.

This clone was seen at least ten times. In the same sample, other DNA sequences code for this CDR3. This chain connects TRBV5-1 to TRBJ2-7, with 10 bases lining up with TRBD1. J gave up 3 bases and V 4 bases, and 4 bases lay outside the gene matches. The CDR3 contains 14 residues. In germline, CDR1 is SGHRS, CDR2 YFSETQ. CDR3 loop: CASSTGQGSYEQYF. The CDR3 DNA sequence: TGCGCCAGCAGCACGGGACAGGGGAGCTACGAGCAGTACTTC.

CDR3 bases: TGTGCCAGCAGCCCCGGGACAGGGGCGAACACCGGGGAGCTGTTTTTT. It yields the protein CASSPGTGANTGELFF. V gene TRBV6-4 combines with J gene TRBJ2-2; 10 bases match TRBD1. The CDR3 contains 16 residues. The germline gives CDR1 MRHNA, CDR2 SNTAGT. J was trimmed by 0 bases and V by 6 bases; bases with no gene match: 4.